This T cell receptor beta chain was sequenced during a study of blood T cell repertoires in COVID-19. Using immunoSEQ multiplex PCR, the repertoire was profiled, and TCRdb retains in-frame clones only, with some absent. The table has some 170,000 clones, approximately 80% seen once. Everyone who took part was roughly 18 to 89 years old, and they came from over 20 US areas. This CDR3 has 13 amino acids. Germline loops: CDR1 SGDLS, CDR2 YYNGEE. The germline V and J ends were trimmed by 0 bases and 7 bases, with 10 bases remaining between them. The receptor was isolated from a man aged 50 to 60 who had recovered from COVID-19. The rearrangement links TRBV9 to TRBJ2-5, with a tentative D call TRBD2 (6 bases). The sequenced material came from PBMCs or T cells enriched from blood (not recorded which). The CDR3 region has the DNA TGTGCCAGCAGCGTAGAACTAGCCGGGACCCAGTACTTC. Translating it yields CASSVELAGTQYF.